This TCR beta chain was identified during a study of blood T cell repertoires in COVID-19. The CDR3 extends over 15 amino acids. Clones were read by immunoSEQ multiplex PCR, and TCRdb kept only the in-frame ones, dropping some. The sample lists around 72,000 clones; approximately 80% were seen once. This chain links TRBV21-1 with TRBJ1-1; the D segment call TRBD1 is taken from the table without a DNA check. TRBV21-1 is termed a pseudogene. The sequence was obtained from a woman in her seventies with acute or convalescent COVID-19. The material sequenced was peripheral blood. The CDR3 DNA reads as TGTGCCAGCAGCTCCCCCCTTAACGACAGGGTGGAAGCTTTCTTT. It translates to CASSSPLNDRVEAFF.